This entry is about one TCR beta chain. Sorted CD4+ subsets: naive, central memory, regulatory, stem cell-like memory (CD45RO/CCR7/CD25/CD127/CD95/CD27 panel). The purity of all sorted populations exceeded 95%. This specimen comes from a study of beta chain features in type 1 diabetes. Isolated RNA was reverse transcribed in full, so expressed TCRB transcripts were sequenced. Clones were sequenced by immunoSEQ multiplex PCR, and TCRdb holds only the in-frame ones, with some missing. The sample records 350,000 to 450,000 clones, about 14% being singletons. What was sequenced was naive CD4+ T cells from blood. The sequence was obtained from a woman aged 18-29 years in good health.

CDR3 in amino acids: CASSLRYQNIQYF. The CDR3 DNA sequence: TGTGCCAGCAGCTTGCGGTACCAAAACATTCAGTACTTC. The V call is TRBV7-9, the J call TRBJ2-4, with D unclear. The length of the CDR3 is 13 residues. V lost 3 bases to trimming and J lost 5 bases, with 8 bases between them. From germline, CDR1 is SEHNR and CDR2 FQNEAQ (reference sequence). The complete variable domain, with remaining parts taken from reference TRBV7-9 and TRBJ2-4, reads DTGVSQNPRHKITKRGQNVTFRCDPISEHNRLYWYRQTLGQGPEFLTYFQNEAQLEKSRLLSDRFSAERPKGSFSTLEIQRTEQGDSAMYLCASSLRYQNIQYFGAGTRLSVL.